This T cell receptor beta chain was retrieved from a study of early T cells in non-severe SARS-CoV-2 infection. TCRdb ran MiXCR on the 5' RACE reads and lists one entry per CDR3 protein. This table has 100,000 to 130,000 distinct CDR3 sequences, about an eighth appearing once. This clonotype was counted a few times. CDR1 is SGHTA and CDR2 is FQGTGA in the germline V gene. The ends were cut back, 6 bases at V and 7 bases at J, with 16 bases in the middle. This CDR3 comprises 14 residues. This chain uses TRBV7-3 with TRBJ2-1; D is undetermined. The sequence came from an adult who was a healthcare worker with PCR-confirmed SARS-CoV-2 infection or an uninfected control (not recorded which). The material sequenced was whole blood. The CDR3 DNA is TGTGCCAGCAGTCCAATGGACCACCGGAATGAGCAGTTCTTC. Encoded protein: CASSPMDHRNEQFF.